Each of the 31 T cell receptor beta chains below was sequenced from the same sample in a study of blood T cell repertoires in COVID-19. Produced via immunoSEQ multiplex PCR; TCRdb's table is partial and in-frame only. The sample lists around 60,000 clones, roughly 90% occurring once. Sequences were obtained from peripheral blood. The receptors here all came from a man over 45 with active COVID-19.

The chain joins TRBV18 to TRBJ1-2; 9 positions agree with TRBD1. The CDR3 length is 13 residues. V gave up 4 bases and J gave up 3 bases; unmatched junction bases: 0. Germline V gene sequence: CDR1 KGHSH, CDR2 LQKENI. The CDR3 reads CASSRQGDYGYTF. CDR3 sequence (DNA): TGTGCCAGCTCACGACAGGGGGACTATGGCTACACCTTC.

The chain uses TRBV6-5 and TRBJ2-6; D possibly corresponds to TRBD1 (6 bases). The CDR3 length is 15 residues. Trimming removed 5 bases at V and 2 bases at J, with 10 bases between. Germline V CDR1 and CDR2: MNHEY, SVGAGI. CDR3 in amino acids: CASSRAGAGANVLTF. The CDR3 DNA is TGTGCCAGCAGTCGGGCAGGGGCTGGGGCCAACGTCCTGACTTTC.

The chain combines TRBV24-1 with TRBJ2-1; 8 nucleotides agree with TRBD1. CDR3 length equals 15 residues. V was clipped by 7 bases and J by 8 bases; unmatched bases: 12. The V gene's germline CDR1 is KGHDR and CDR2 SFDVKD. The DNA of the CDR3 is TGTGCCACCAGGGCCCCGAGACAGGGGACACATGAGCAGTTCTTC. Protein product: CATRAPRQGTHEQFF.

The J gene is TRBJ2-1, the V gene TRBV20-1; 10 bases fit TRBD1. The germline gives CDR1 DFQATT, CDR2 SNEGSKA (reference sequence). This CDR3 is 15 amino acids long. After removal of 3 bases from V and 9 bases from J, the junction contained 11 bases not matched to a gene. The CDR3: CSASQPGQGKGEQFF. DNA of the CDR3: TGCAGTGCTAGTCAGCCGGGACAGGGGAAGGGTGAGCAGTTCTTC.

This clone has a single count. V and J are TRBV6-2 or TRBV6-3 and TRBJ2-7; D gene unclear. The CDR3 consists of 13 residues. Germline CDR1 reads MNHEY; CDR2 reads SVGEGT. V gave up 5 bases and J gave up 0 bases, with 8 bases separating them. In nucleotides, the CDR3 is TGTGCCAGCAGTCCCCCCCTCTCCTACGAGCAGTACTTC. Its translation: CASSPPLSYEQYF.

The chain combines TRBV29-1 with TRBJ2-1; D is ambiguous. The germline CDR1 and CDR2 sequences are SQVTM and ANQGSEA. The CDR3 length is 13 residues. V dropped 7 bases and J dropped 5 bases, with 15 bases sitting between them. CDR3 sequence: CSDLRSPNNEQFF. CDR3 DNA: TGCAGCGACCTCAGGTCCCCTAACAATGAGCAGTTCTTC.

The chain employs TRBV7-9 and TRBJ2-3; D perhaps matches TRBD2 (7 bases). V was clipped by 6 bases and J by 1 base, with 14 bases between them. Germline values: CDR1 SEHNR, CDR2 FQNEAQ (reference sequence). CDR3 length: 15 amino acids. For the CDR3, the DNA is TGTGCCAGCAGGTCCGCGGGGGCTGGCACAGATACGCAGTATTTT. Its protein is CASRSAGAGTDTQYF. The full variable domain, rest sourced from reference TRBV7-9 and TRBJ2-3, is DTGVSQNPRHKITKRGQNVTFRCDPISEHNRLYWYRQTLGQGPEFLTYFQNEAQLEKSRLLSDRFSAERPKGSFSTLEIQRTEQGDSAMYLCASRSAGAGTDTQYFGPGTRLTVL.

This rearrangement joins TRBV19 to TRBJ1-5, with 10 bases fitting TRBD1. The CDR3 loop spans 14 amino acids. With 3 bases clipped from V and 7 bases from J, the junction kept 3 bases outside the gene matches. The germline V gene encodes CDR1 LNHDA and CDR2 SQIVND (reference sequence). The CDR3 is CASSIRTGGQPQHF. CDR3 nucleotides: TGTGCCAGTAGTATTCGGACAGGGGGGCAGCCCCAGCATTTT. Complete variable domain (other parts from reference TRBV19 and TRBJ1-5): DGGITQSPKYLFRKEGQNVTLSCEQNLNHDAMYWYRQDPGQGLRLIYYSQIVNDFQKGDIAEGYSVSREKKESFPLTVTSAQKNPTAFYLCASSIRTGGQPQHFGDGTRLSIL.

This rearrangement joins TRBV5-4 to TRBJ2-7, with TRBD1 matching 12 bases. Looked up from germline, CDR1 is SGHNT and CDR2 is YYREEE (reference sequence). The CDR3 has 16 residues. Trimming took 1 base from V and 7 from J; bases not matched to a gene: 9. The CDR3 here is CASSLTGTGGWGEQYF. CDR3 in DNA: TGTGCCAGCAGCTTGACCGGGACAGGGGGCTGGGGGGAGCAGTACTTC.

The rearrangement uses TRBV5-1 and TRBJ2-3; 14 positions match TRBD2. CDR3 length equals 17 residues. The trim removed 0 bases at V and 4 bases at J, leaving 4 bases unmatched. Germline V lookup: CDR1 SGHRS, CDR2 YFSETQ. CDR3 sequence reads: CASSLAGTSGGPDTQYF. The CDR3, as DNA: TGCGCCAGCAGCTTGGCCGGGACTAGCGGGGGACCAGATACGCAGTATTTT.

With regard to this clone: The sample has other DNA sequences that encode this CDR3 too. The chain uses TRBV29-1 and TRBJ2-7, with TRBD1 identical over 12 bases. The V gene's germline CDR1 is SQVTM and CDR2 ANQGSEA. V lost 3 bases to trimming and J lost 7 bases; unmatched junction nucleotides: 7. The CDR3 totals 14 residues. CDR3 residues: CSVERGQGAGEQYF. The CDR3 coding sequence is TGCAGCGTTGAGCGGGGACAGGGGGCGGGGGAGCAGTACTTC.

This CDR3 is CASSSTGQQETQYF. In DNA form, the CDR3 reads TGCGCCAGCAGCTCGACGGGACAGCAAGAGACCCAGTACTTC. This rearrangement joins TRBV5-1 to TRBJ2-5; the match to TRBD1 covers 7 bases. The V segment lost 3 bases and the J segment 2 bases; nucleotides outside the gene matches: 4. Per the germline V gene, CDR1 is SGHRS and CDR2 is YFSETQ. CDR3 length: 14 amino acids.

The rearrangement joins TRBV4-1 to TRBJ2-7; a possible D gene is TRBD2 (6 bases). There are 15 residues in the CDR3. Trimming removed 1 base at V and 0 bases at J, with 10 bases between. The germline gives CDR1 MGHRA, CDR2 YSYEKL. The CDR3, as DNA: TGCGCCAGCAGCCAAGGGTGGGGACTCTCCTACGAGCAGTACTTC. Its translation: CASSQGWGLSYEQYF.

The chain recombines TRBV7-7 with TRBJ2-5; the D is unclear. The germline CDR1 and CDR2 sequences are SSHAT and FNYEAQ (reference sequence). CDR3 length: 13 residues. Trimming left V 1 base short and J 3 bases short, with 6 bases between. CDR3 region: CASSLGPEETQYF. The CDR3 DNA reads TGTGCCAGCAGCTTAGGGCCCGAAGAGACCCAGTACTTC.

This clone is a singleton in its sample. This chain connects TRBV12-3 or TRBV12-4 to TRBJ1-3; D is ambiguous. CDR3 length: 12 amino acids. Trimming shortened V by 5 bases and J by 6 bases, and 8 bases separated the two germline ends. In DNA, the CDR3 is TGTGCCAGCAGTCCCTACTTAAACACCATATATTTT. Translated: CASSPYLNTIYF.

The J gene is TRBJ2-1, the V gene TRBV5-1; the match to TRBD2 covers 10 bases. The CDR3 has 15 residues. Germline lookup yields CDR1 SGHRS and CDR2 YFSETQ. V gave up 3 bases and J gave up 5 bases; unmatched junction bases: 5. CDR3 sequence reads: CASSWASGSNNEQFF. The CDR3 DNA is TGCGCCAGCAGCTGGGCTAGCGGGAGTAACAATGAGCAGTTCTTC.

The sample holds a few counts of this clone. The rearrangement uses TRBV9 and TRBJ1-5; D not resolved. V was pared by 1 base and J by 7 bases, with 9 bases between. The germline gives CDR1 SGDLS, CDR2 YYNGEE. This CDR3 has 13 amino acids. CDR3 loop: CASSVQDNQPQHF. DNA for the CDR3: TGTGCCAGCAGCGTACAGGATAACCAGCCCCAGCATTTT.

V gene TRBV7-2 combines with J gene TRBJ2-1; 7 bases are shared with TRBD2. This CDR3 contains 14 residues. CDR1 SGHTA and CDR2 FQGNSA come from the germline V gene. The J segment lost 5 bases and the V segment lost 5 bases, leaving 6 bases of the junction unmatched. Here the CDR3 reads CASSKWGGDNEQFF. As DNA, the CDR3 is TGTGCCAGCAGCAAATGGGGAGGGGACAATGAGCAGTTCTTC.

The V call is TRBV2, the J call TRBJ1-1; D not certain. The CDR3 sequence is 12 residues long. Per the germline V gene, CDR1 is SNHLY and CDR2 is FYNNEI. V was clipped by 4 bases and J by 4 bases, with 7 bases between them. The CDR3 spells CASSVGGTEAFF. The CDR3 nucleotides are TGTGCCAGCAGTGTAGGAGGCACTGAAGCTTTCTTT.

Of note for this clone: The same CDR3 can be traced to other DNA sequences in this sample. Written as DNA, the CDR3 is TGTGCCAGCAGCCCGGACAGGAACTATGGCTACACCTTC. This gives the protein CASSPDRNYGYTF. The chain is built from TRBV7-2 and TRBJ1-2; 7 positions agree with TRBD1. Germline values: CDR1 SGHTA, CDR2 FQGNSA. CDR3 length: 13 amino acids. V lost 5 bases and J lost 2; bases outside the gene matches: 2.

The V gene is TRBV5-6, the J gene TRBJ2-7; 8 nucleotides match TRBD2. Germline V gene data show CDR1 as SGHDT and CDR2 as YYEEEE. CDR3 length: 16 amino acids. V lost 0 bases, J lost 1 base, and 6 bases stayed unmatched. The CDR3 sequence: CASSLVAGGYSYEQYF. CDR3 coding DNA: TGTGCCAGCAGCTTGGTTGCGGGGGGCTATTCCTACGAGCAGTACTTC.

The V call is TRBV5-4, the J call TRBJ2-7; 11 bases fit TRBD2. The V and J ends lost 0 bases and 9 bases, in that order; junction bases with no gene match: 8. Germline V gives CDR1 SGHNT, CDR2 YYREEE (reference sequence). The CDR3 has 15 residues. The CDR3 protein is CASSLGGTSGRGQYF. The CDR3 DNA sequence: TGTGCCAGCAGCTTGGGGGGGACTAGCGGCCGCGGGCAGTACTTC.

In nucleotides, the CDR3 is TGTGCCAGCACGAACGGGGATGAGCAGTTCTTC. Translation gives CASTNGDEQFF. The chain carries TRBV7-9 and TRBJ2-1, with D perhaps matching TRBD2 (5 bases). Germline CDR1 reads SEHNR; CDR2 reads FQNEAQ (reference sequence). CDR3 length equals 11 residues. Trimming removed 7 bases from V and 8 bases from J, with 9 bases in between.

The CDR3 spells CASSLNTGVTDTQYF. The CDR3 DNA reads TGTGCCAGCAGCTTAAATACAGGGGTCACAGATACGCAGTATTTT. This sequence joins TRBV7-9 and TRBJ2-3; 7 positions agree with TRBD1. Unmatched junction bases numbered 4, after V lost 2 bases and J lost 2 bases. Germline lookup yields CDR1 SEHNR and CDR2 FQNEAQ (reference sequence). This CDR3 has 15 amino acids.

This clone occurred once. J is TRBJ1-6 and V is TRBV6-6, with 9 bases matching TRBD1. CDR3 size: 17 residues. Germline V gives CDR1 MNHNY, CDR2 SVGAGI (reference sequence). J was trimmed by 0 bases and V by 5 bases; bases with no gene match: 5. CDR3 nucleotide sequence: TGTGCCAGCAGTCAGGGACAGGGCCGCTCCTATAATTCACCCCTCCACTTT. It specifies CASSQGQGRSYNSPLHF.

This sequence joins TRBV5-4 and TRBJ2-2; 8 positions match TRBD2. The CDR3 has 17 residues. The ends lost 4 bases at V and 0 bases at J; junction bases unmatched: 8. Germline CDR1 reads SGHNT; CDR2 reads YYREEE (reference sequence). In DNA, the CDR3 is TGTGCCAGCAGCCTCGTGGGCGGGGGGCCGAACACCGGGGAGCTGTTTTTT. This gives the protein CASSLVGGGPNTGELFF.

The V and J genes are TRBV28 and TRBJ2-5; D not resolved. Germline-derived CDR1 and CDR2 are MDHEN and SYDVKM. Trimming stripped 5 bases from V and 1 base from J, with 11 bases between. The CDR3 extends over 14 amino acids. The CDR3 DNA reads as TGTGCCAGCAGTCCCGACATCGCCCAAGAGACCCAGTACTTC. The encoded protein is CASSPDIAQETQYF.

J is TRBJ1-2 and V is TRBV24-1; TRBD1 agrees at 9 bases. The ends lost 8 bases at V and 7 bases at J; junction bases unmatched: 16. The CDR3 is 16 residues long. Germline CDR1 KGHDR, CDR2 SFDVKD. CDR3 bases: TGTGCCACCAAATCGAGGACAGGGGATAGGAAGTCTGGCTACACCTTC. Its translation is CATKSRTGDRKSGYTF.

The chain joins TRBV9 to TRBJ2-3; a possible D gene is TRBD1 (6 bases). The V gene lost 0 bases and the J gene lost 3 bases, with 17 bases spanning the gap. The CDR3 spans 17 residues. Per the germline V gene, CDR1 is SGDLS and CDR2 is YYNGEE. The CDR3 sequence is CASSVAPGTGRTDTQYF. Here the CDR3 DNA reads TGTGCCAGCAGCGTAGCTCCCGGCACAGGGAGAACAGATACGCAGTATTTT.

V usage is TRBV6-2 or TRBV6-3 and J usage is TRBJ1-5; D is ambiguous. This CDR3 comprises 17 residues. V lost 0 bases to trimming and J lost 2 bases, with 14 bases between them. Germline CDR1 MNHEY, CDR2 SVGEGT. CDR3 sequence reads: CASSYSSGEVGNQPQHF. DNA of the CDR3: TGTGCCAGCAGTTACTCGAGTGGGGAGGTCGGCAATCAGCCCCAGCATTTT.

This clone occurred once. The chain links TRBV6-1 to TRBJ2-6, with D perhaps matching TRBD1 (7 bases). Deletions cut 3 bases from V and 0 bases from J, with 21 bases between. Germline V lookup: CDR1 MNHNS, CDR2 SASEGT. This CDR3 is built from 20 residues. The CDR3 region has the DNA TGTGCCAGCAGTGACCCCGGGAGTGGACAGGTTAGCTCTGGGGCCAACGTCCTGACTTTC. The encoded protein is CASSDPGSGQVSSGANVLTF.